The 32 T cell receptor beta chains in this list originate from one sample, sequenced in a study of T-cell memory formation after mild COVID-19. TCRdb processed the 5' RACE reads anew with MiXCR; each CDR3 protein has one entry. The table has approximately 580,000 distinct CDR3 sequences, about 20% seen once. Sequencing was done on a sample of PBMCs or a T cell subset sorted from them (not recorded which). Receptors were obtained from an adult woman who had mild COVID-19 (a few samples of this study predate the infection). Cell type and time point are not known.

This chain uses TRBV6-6 with TRBJ1-1; 7 bases match TRBD1. The CDR3 consists of 18 residues. Looked up from germline, CDR1 is MNHNY and CDR2 is SVGAGI (reference sequence). Losses at the gene ends were 8 bases for V and 4 bases for J; bases not matched to a gene: 22. The CDR3 sequence is CASWFFLLSRQGSTEAFF. In DNA, the CDR3 is TGTGCCAGCTGGTTCTTTTTGTTGTCGCGACAGGGATCCACTGAAGCTTTCTTT.

The chain joins TRBV24-1 to TRBJ2-7, with D hard to call. Germline V gene lookup returns CDR1 KGHDR and CDR2 SFDVKD. Between the trimmed V and J ends, which lost 4 bases and 3 bases, there was a span of 6 bases. CDR3 length: 12 amino acids. CDR3 DNA sequence: TGTGCCACCAGTGAACAGCGCTACGAGCAGTACTTC. This gives the protein CATSEQRYEQYF.

This clonotype was seen a handful of times. The chain carries TRBV11-3 and TRBJ1-1; 8 bases are shared with TRBD1. The germline V gene has CDR1 SGHNT and CDR2 YENEEA. The CDR3 has 13 residues. V lost 0 bases and J lost 8; bases outside the gene matches: 2. The DNA for the CDR3 is TGTGCCAGCAGCTTAGACAGGGGGCACGAAGCTTTCTTT. This translates into CASSLDRGHEAFF.

V is TRBV7-2 and J is TRBJ2-5; 11 nucleotides line up with TRBD1. V dropped 5 bases and J dropped 5; count of bases not matched to a gene: 7. In germline, CDR1 is SGHTA, CDR2 FQGNSA. This CDR3 is 15 amino acids long. In DNA form, the CDR3 reads TGTGCCAGCAGCGTCGGACAGGGGGCGGCGGAGACCCAGTACTTC. Encoded protein: CASSVGQGAAETQYF.

V is TRBV7-9 and J is TRBJ1-1; unclear D gene. Trimming removed 10 bases from V and 6 bases from J, with 6 bases in between. This CDR3 spans 9 amino acids. CDR1 and CDR2 (germline): SEHNR, FQNEAQ (reference sequence). CDR3 region: CANNAEAFF. The DNA of the CDR3 is TGTGCCAATAACGCTGAAGCTTTCTTT.

This chain links TRBV5-1 with TRBJ1-3; tentatively, D is TRBD1 (6 bases). Deletions cut 6 bases from V and 0 bases from J, with 19 bases between. The CDR3 is 17 residues long. Germline CDR1 SGHRS, CDR2 YFSETQ. The CDR3 DNA is TGCGCCAGCAACGGAAGGACAGCACCATTCTCTGGAAACACCATATATTTT. Protein sequence: CASNGRTAPFSGNTIYF.

At least ten counts were recorded for this clonotype. V usage is TRBV5-1 and J usage is TRBJ2-6; perhaps TRBD1 as D (6 bases). Looked up from germline, CDR1 is SGHRS and CDR2 is YFSETQ. Trimming removed 0 bases from V and 1 base from J, with 17 bases in between. The CDR3 spans 19 residues. CDR3 region: CASSLVGRGVRSGANVLTF. CDR3 bases: TGCGCCAGCAGCTTGGTGGGCAGGGGCGTGCGGTCTGGGGCCAACGTCCTGACTTTC.

The chain employs TRBV5-6 and TRBJ2-1; 8 positions match TRBD2. CDR3 length equals 13 residues. V trimming: 7 bases; J trimming: 5 bases; junction bases outside the gene matches: 5. Germline CDR1 reads SGHDT; CDR2 reads YYEEEE. Here the CDR3 DNA reads TGTGCCAGCTCTAGCGGGCGTAACAATGAGCAGTTCTTC. Translated: CASSSGRNNEQFF.

CDR3 sequence: CSVGQGGYGYTF. CDR3 in DNA: TGCAGCGTCGGACAGGGAGGCTATGGCTACACCTTC. The chain couples TRBV29-1 to TRBJ1-2; TRBD1 matches 8 bases. V dropped 6 bases and J dropped 4; count of bases not matched to a gene: 4. Germline-derived CDR1 and CDR2 are SQVTM and ANQGSEA. The CDR3 loop spans 12 amino acids.

This clonotype has more than one count but fewer than ten. The J gene is TRBJ2-5, the V gene TRBV20-1, with D perhaps TRBD1 (5 bases). V was cut by 1 base and J by 10 bases, with 10 bases left in between. Germline V gene data show CDR1 as DFQATT and CDR2 as SNEGSKA (reference sequence). The CDR3 contains 11 residues. Here the CDR3 reads CSARGQGGQYF. The CDR3 coding sequence is TGCAGTGCTAGAGGCCAGGGCGGCCAGTACTTC.

This clonotype was counted at least ten times. This chain uses TRBV28 with TRBJ2-1; 8 nucleotides align to TRBD2. Trimming at V came to 7 bases and at J to 3 bases, leaving 5 bases not matched to a gene. There are 14 residues in the CDR3. Per germline, CDR1 MDHEN and CDR2 SYDVKM. CDR3 sequence (DNA): TGTGCCAGCACCCCGGGAGGGAGCTACAATGAGCAGTTCTTC. Its translation: CASTPGGSYNEQFF. Complete variable domain (other parts from reference TRBV28 and TRBJ2-1): DVKVTQSSRYLVKRTGEKVFLECVQDMDHENMFWYRQDPGLGLRLIYFSYDVKMKEKGDIPEGYSVSREKKERFSLILESASTNQTSMYLCASTPGGSYNEQFFGPGTRLTVL.

The chain is built from TRBV20-1 and TRBJ1-5; D unresolved. The ends were cut back, 1 base at V and 7 bases at J, with 8 bases in the middle. Per germline, CDR1 DFQATT and CDR2 SNEGSKA (reference sequence). The CDR3 runs 12 residues. The CDR3 reads CSARAGGQPQHF. The CDR3, as DNA: TGCAGTGCTAGAGCTGGAGGGCAGCCCCAGCATTTT.

The V and J genes are TRBV13 and TRBJ1-4, with a tentative D call TRBD1 (6 bases). Germline V gives CDR1 PRHDT, CDR2 FYEKMQ (reference sequence). With 5 bases removed from V and 8 bases from J, the gap between germline ends came to 15 bases. This CDR3 spans 14 amino acids. CDR3 in DNA: TGTGCCAGCAGCATATGGGGGGCTGACGAAAAACTGTTTTTT. Its protein product is CASSIWGADEKLFF.

This clonotype came up a few times. The rearrangement uses TRBV12-3 or TRBV12-4 and TRBJ2-7, with 10 bases that match TRBD1. The CDR3 totals 14 residues. The trim removed 8 bases at V and 3 bases at J, leaving 7 bases unmatched. CDR3 nucleotide sequence: TGTGCCAGCGGTCCGGGACAGGGGTACTACGAGCAGTACTTC. Its translation is CASGPGQGYYEQYF.

The table lists this clonotype with many counts. The V gene is TRBV7-2, the J gene TRBJ2-1; tentatively, D is TRBD1 or TRBD2 (5 bases each). V was trimmed by 4 bases and J by 9 bases, leaving 10 bases between them. CDR3 length: 12 amino acids. Germline V gene sequence: CDR1 SGHTA, CDR2 FQGNSA. The CDR3 spells CASSSGLSEQFF. CDR3 nucleotide sequence: TGTGCCAGCAGCTCGGGGCTTAGTGAGCAGTTCTTC. Based on the CDR3 plus reference TRBV7-2 and TRBJ2-1, the full variable domain is GAGVSQSPSNKVTEKGKDVELRCDPISGHTALYWYRQSLGQGLEFLIYFQGNSAPDKSGLPSDRFSAERTGGSVSTLTIQRTQQEDSAVYLCASSSGLSEQFFGPGTRLTVL.

This clonotype has more than one count but fewer than ten. V and J are TRBV27 and TRBJ2-3; no clear D gene. Germline CDR1 MNHEY, CDR2 SMNVEV (reference sequence). The CDR3 totals 11 residues. V lost 10 bases to trimming and J lost 4 bases, with 9 bases between them. CDR3 sequence (DNA): TGTGCCATCCACGCTGCAGATACGCAGTATTTT. Translated, it gives CAIHAADTQYF.

This clonotype showed up many times. The V and J genes are TRBV5-1 and TRBJ2-1, with 8 bases aligning to TRBD1. CDR1 and CDR2 (germline): SGHRS, YFSETQ. V trimming: 3 bases; J trimming: 8 bases; junction bases outside the gene matches: 13. This CDR3 is built from 16 residues. This CDR3 reads CASSSDTIGTGDEQFF. In DNA, the CDR3 is TGCGCCAGCAGCTCGGACACAATTGGGACAGGCGATGAGCAGTTCTTC.

The J gene is TRBJ2-5, the V gene TRBV14, with no clear D. The CDR3 length is 15 residues. The germline V gene encodes CDR1 SGHDN and CDR2 FVKESK. Trimming removed 1 base at V and 5 bases at J, with 14 bases between. The CDR3 DNA reads as TGTGCCAGCAGCCAAGGCGGACCCCCCAGGGAGACCCAGTACTTC. Translation: CASSQGGPPRETQYF.

This clonotype was detected many times. V gene TRBV7-6 combines with J gene TRBJ2-1, with D possibly matching TRBD1 (6 bases). Germline-derived CDR1 and CDR2 are SGHVS and FNYEAQ. CDR3 length: 16 residues. The ends were cut back, 5 bases at V and 5 bases at J, with 19 bases in the middle. Written as DNA, the CDR3 is TGTGCCAGCAGCCTAGGCAGGGGCGATTGGAACAATGAGCAGTTCTTC. Translation: CASSLGRGDWNNEQFF.

V and J are TRBV9 and TRBJ2-7, with D maybe TRBD1 (6 bases). The germline gives CDR1 SGDLS, CDR2 YYNGEE. This CDR3 is 16 amino acids long. Trimming left V 2 bases short and J 7 bases short, with 22 bases between. The CDR3 region has the DNA TGTGCCAGCAGCGTGGGGGACACCATTCACCCTGGGGAGCAGTACTTC. Its translation: CASSVGDTIHPGEQYF.

The chain joins TRBV10-3 to TRBJ1-1; tentative D call: TRBD1 (5 bases). The CDR3 covers 14 residues. Trimming removed 4 bases at V and 0 bases at J, with 9 bases between. Per the germline V gene, CDR1 is ENHRY and CDR2 is SYGVKD. Here the CDR3 reads CAISVGGVNTEAFF. In nucleotides, the CDR3 is TGTGCCATCAGTGTCGGGGGGGTGAACACTGAAGCTTTCTTT.

This clonotype has more than one count but fewer than ten. The CDR3 coding sequence is TGTGCCAGCAGCTCCGTAGGCACGCTCCATAAGTATTTT. It translates to CASSSVGTLHKYF. V gene TRBV5-5 combines with J gene TRBJ2-3; no definite D call. Germline V gene data show CDR1 as SGHKS and CDR2 as YYEKEE (reference sequence). V was cut by 3 bases and J by 13 bases, with 18 bases left in between. This CDR3 contains 13 residues. Filled out from reference TRBV5-5 and TRBJ2-3, the complete variable domain reads DAGVTQSPTHLIKTRGQQVTLRCSPISGHKSVSWYQQVLGQGPQFIFQYYEKEERGRGNFPDRFSARQFPNYSSELNVNALLLGDSALYLCASSSVGTLHKYFGPGTRLTVL.

This clonotype was found a few times. One end of the junction is discordant with germline, which a read error may explain. The chain recombines TRBV7-2 with TRBJ2-3; D is unresolved. Germline assignment: CDR1 SGHTA and CDR2 FQGNSA. The CDR3 loop spans 11 amino acids. The CDR3 DNA reads TGTGCCAGCAGCTTTGCCGGCCATCCTAATTTT. It specifies CASSFAGHPNF.

The V and J genes are TRBV29-1 and TRBJ1-1; TRBD1 matches 7 bases. CDR3 size: 13 residues. V lost 2 bases and J lost 4; bases outside the gene matches: 4. Germline V gene lookup returns CDR1 SQVTM and CDR2 ANQGSEA. The CDR3 reads CSVEQGVGTEAFF. The CDR3 DNA reads TGCAGCGTTGAACAGGGGGTGGGCACTGAAGCTTTCTTT.

CDR3 nucleotide sequence: TGCGCCAGCAGCCAGGATCCGACAGGGCCAAAGACCCAGTACTTC. Translated, it gives CASSQDPTGPKTQYF. The chain links TRBV4-1 to TRBJ2-5; 7 nucleotides align to TRBD1. This CDR3 region has 15 residues. V lost 3 bases and J lost 6; bases outside the gene matches: 10. Germline-derived CDR1 and CDR2 are MGHRA and YSYEKL.

The gene calls are TRBV5-6 and TRBJ2-7; maybe TRBD2 (5 bases). The germline V and J ends were trimmed by 4 bases and 6 bases, with 11 bases remaining between them. The CDR3 consists of 12 residues. Germline CDR1 is SGHDT and CDR2 is YYEEEE. The CDR3: CASSTGRGEQYF. DNA of the CDR3: TGTGCCAGCAGCACCGGACGGGGCGAGCAGTACTTC.

This clonotype was found a few times. This sequence joins TRBV5-6 and TRBJ2-1, with 7 bases matching TRBD1. The V segment lost 4 bases and the J segment 5 bases; nucleotides outside the gene matches: 12. The CDR3 has 16 amino acids. Per germline, CDR1 SGHDT and CDR2 YYEEEE. In nucleotides, the CDR3 is TGTGCCAGCAGCCCATCGTCCGGGACAGAAAACAATGAGCAGTTCTTC. Amino acid sequence: CASSPSSGTENNEQFF.

The chain employs TRBV15 and TRBJ1-1; 8 bases agree with TRBD1. The CDR3 is made up of 17 amino acids. Germline assignment: CDR1 LNHNV and CDR2 YYDKDF (reference sequence). V was clipped by 0 bases and J by 4 bases; unmatched bases: 10. CDR3 in amino acids: CATSRDRRTGWFTEAFF. The CDR3 bases are TGTGCCACCAGCAGAGATCGTCGGACAGGGTGGTTCACTGAAGCTTTCTTT.

This sequence joins TRBV11-3 and TRBJ2-6, with 7 bases that match TRBD1. This CDR3 is built from 16 residues. From germline, CDR1 is SGHNT and CDR2 YENEEA. With 5 bases clipped from V and 0 bases from J, the junction kept 4 bases outside the gene matches. Here the CDR3 DNA reads TGTGCCAGCAGCCGGGACAGCAGCTCTGGGGCCAACGTCCTGACTTTC. It codes for CASSRDSSSGANVLTF.

This clonotype appeared a few times. The V gene is TRBV12-3 or TRBV12-4, the J gene TRBJ2-7, with D possibly TRBD1 on 6 matching bases. The CDR3 length is 13 residues. V was cut by 6 bases and J by 13 bases, with 22 bases left in between. The CDR3 protein is CASSIPSEDSPYF. CDR3 sequence (DNA): TGTGCCAGCAGCATCCCCTCAGAGGACAGCCCCTACTTC.

V is TRBV4-1 and J is TRBJ2-3, with 8 bases matching TRBD2. This CDR3 is built from 17 residues. Per germline, CDR1 MGHRA and CDR2 YSYEKL. V dropped 0 bases and J dropped 5; count of bases not matched to a gene: 10. This chain's CDR3 is CASSQDPLRGGGDTQYF. The CDR3 DNA reads TGCGCCAGCAGCCAAGATCCCCTCCGGGGGGGCGGAGATACGCAGTATTTT.

The rearrangement links TRBV29-1 to TRBJ2-1; D remains unclear. Trimming took off 0 bases at V and 6 bases at J, with 9 bases between the two ends. This CDR3 spans 13 amino acids. From germline, CDR1 is SQVTM and CDR2 ANQGSEA. CDR3 in amino acids: CSVEDNGRNEQFF. CDR3 DNA: TGCAGCGTTGAAGATAATGGGCGCAATGAGCAGTTCTTC.